The 31 T cell receptor beta chains below were found in one sample sequenced in a study of vaccination and CD4 T cells after COVID-19. Stated treatment: approximately 9-day PBMC culture with coronavirus spike peptide pools or control peptides (ViraFEST assay). Antigens for these TCRs are unknown. The assay that was used to sequence DNA from cultured CD4+ T cells was the Oncomine TCR Beta short-read assay. TCRdb passed the PCR reads through MiXCR, listing each CDR3 protein once. The repertoire holds 15,000 to 20,000 distinct CDR3 sequences, with under 80% as singletons. Sequenced material: CD4+ T cells from blood, cultured in vitro. Receptors originate from a human donor who had recovered from COVID-19.

This chain uses TRBV11-3 with TRBJ1-6, with D uncertain. CDR1 and CDR2 (germline): SGHNT, YENEEA. Trimming removed 3 bases at V and 10 bases at J, with 7 bases between. The CDR3 sequence is 12 residues long. This chain's CDR3 is CASSLGNSPLHF. The CDR3 nucleotides read TGTGCCAGCAGCTTGGGGAACTCACCCCTCCACTTT.

Comment on this clonotype: The CDR3 carries no conserved terminal phenylalanine or tryptophan, so it likely arises from a read error. V usage is TRBV7-3 and J usage is TRBJ1-1, with D possibly TRBD1 on 5 matching bases. Germline V CDR1 and CDR2: SGHTA, FQGTGA. The ends were cut back, 4 bases at V and 0 bases at J, with 6 bases in the middle. This CDR3 has 13 amino acids. The CDR3 DNA reads TGTGCCAGCAGCTCGACAGTGAACACTGAAGCTTTCTCT. It yields the protein CASSSTVNTEAFS.

The genes are TRBV6-5 and TRBJ2-5, with D unclear. Germline CDR1 reads MNHEY; CDR2 reads SVGAGI. Trimming removed 0 bases at V and 5 bases at J, with 16 bases between. This CDR3 contains 16 residues. The CDR3 nucleotides are TGTGCCAGCAGTTACTCGGTGACGCTCGGGCCCGAGACCCAGTACTTC. Protein: CASSYSVTLGPETQYF.

V is TRBV19 and J is TRBJ1-2; unclear D gene. The CDR3 loop spans 15 amino acids. CDR1 and CDR2 from the germline V gene are LNHDA and SQIVND (reference sequence). V lost 0 bases and J lost 5, with 13 bases in between. In DNA form, the CDR3 reads TGTGCCAGTAGTATAGATCGAACAAGCTCTTATGGCTACACCTTC. Its protein product is CASSIDRTSSYGYTF.

This clonotype has only one observation. The V gene is TRBV7-2, the J gene TRBJ2-3, with D perhaps TRBD1 or TRBD2 (5 bases each). The CDR3 has 13 amino acids. The germline V and J ends were trimmed by 1 base and 3 bases, with 5 bases remaining between them. Germline loops: CDR1 SGHTA, CDR2 FQGNSA. The CDR3 sequence: CASSLGGTDTQYF. CDR3 coding DNA: TGTGCCAGCAGCTTAGGGGGGACAGATACGCAGTATTTT.

This CDR3 reads CASSLANWGDEKLFF. DNA for the CDR3: TGTGCCAGCAGCTTAGCGAACTGGGGCGATGAAAAACTGTTTTTT. The rearrangement links TRBV7-2 to TRBJ1-4; D perhaps matches TRBD1 (5 bases). In germline, CDR1 is SGHTA, CDR2 FQGNSA. The CDR3 has 15 residues. V was shortened by 0 bases and J by 6 bases, with 11 bases between the two germline ends.

The J gene is TRBJ1-3, the V gene TRBV7-2; weak D call: TRBD1 (6 bases). The CDR3 contains 14 residues. V dropped 5 bases and J dropped 4 bases, with 12 bases sitting between them. Germline loops: CDR1 SGHTA, CDR2 FQGNSA. CDR3 coding DNA: TGTGCCAGCAGCACACAGGGAAACGGAAACACCATATATTTT. This translates into CASSTQGNGNTIYF.

The rearrangement links TRBV15 to TRBJ1-4; tentatively, D is TRBD1 (6 bases). The germline V gene has CDR1 LNHNV and CDR2 YYDKDF (reference sequence). The CDR3 is 15 residues long. The V end was cut by 5 bases, the J end by 6 bases, with 16 bases between. The CDR3 spells CATSWGGGRHEKLFF. The CDR3 bases are TGTGCCACCAGCTGGGGTGGGGGGCGTCATGAAAAACTGTTTTTT.

The V call is TRBV19, the J call TRBJ1-2; D perhaps matches TRBD1 (6 bases). The CDR3 length is 13 residues. CDR1 is LNHDA, CDR2 SQIVND, per germline (reference sequence). V was shortened by 6 bases and J by 4 bases, with 12 bases between the two germline ends. CDR3 amino acids: CASRPQGLYGYTF. The CDR3, as DNA: TGTGCCAGTAGGCCACAGGGTCTCTATGGCTACACCTTC.

The chain recombines TRBV19 with TRBJ1-5; 7 bases are a match to TRBD1. The CDR3 contains 15 residues. Germline trimming cut 5 bases from V and 4 bases from J; bases unmatched to any gene: 8. In germline, CDR1 is LNHDA, CDR2 SQIVND (reference sequence). In nucleotides, the CDR3 is TGTGCCAGTAGTCCCCGACAGGGTTTGAATCAGCCCCAGCATTTT. It yields the protein CASSPRQGLNQPQHF.

The V call is TRBV4-2, the J call TRBJ1-1, with D tentatively TRBD1 (5 bases). V was shortened by 0 bases and J by 1 base, with 9 bases between the two germline ends. Germline lookup yields CDR1 LGHNA and CDR2 YNFKEQ. The length of the CDR3 is 15 residues. Written as DNA, the CDR3 is TGTGCCAGCAGCCAAGATCAAGGACAGAACACTGAAGCTTTCTTT. This encodes CASSQDQGQNTEAFF.

This clonotype occurred a few times. The chain uses TRBV6-2 or TRBV6-3 and TRBJ1-2; TRBD1 might be the D (5 bases). Germline V lookup: CDR1 MNHEY, CDR2 SVGEGT. The V end lost 6 bases, the J end lost 4 bases, and 12 bases lay between the germline ends. There are 13 residues in the CDR3. The CDR3, as DNA: TGTGCCAGCAGCTCTCGGGGCTTCTATGGCTACACCTTC. This translates into CASSSRGFYGYTF.

This clonotype was seen only a few times. This rearrangement joins TRBV24-1 to TRBJ2-3; D possibly corresponds to TRBD2 (6 bases). Germline V lookup: CDR1 KGHDR, CDR2 SFDVKD. This CDR3 region has 15 residues. The V gene lost 3 bases and the J gene lost 0 bases, with 9 bases spanning the gap. The CDR3 sequence is CATSDRLVSTDTQYF. The CDR3, as DNA: TGTGCCACCAGTGATCGACTAGTAAGCACAGATACGCAGTATTTT.

This clonotype has more than one count but fewer than ten. This chain links TRBV27 with TRBJ2-2; D is ambiguous. The CDR3 has 15 residues. Deletions cut 3 bases from V and 1 base from J, with 9 bases between. Germline assignment: CDR1 MNHEY and CDR2 SMNVEV (reference sequence). In DNA form, the CDR3 reads TGTGCCAGCAGTTTGCGAGGCGAGAACACCGGGGAGCTGTTTTTT. Protein sequence: CASSLRGENTGELFF.

V usage is TRBV5-1 and J usage is TRBJ1-3; D may be TRBD1 (5 bases). V was shortened by 2 bases and J by 8 bases, with 11 bases between the two germline ends. The CDR3 sequence is 13 residues long. Germline lookup yields CDR1 SGHRS and CDR2 YFSETQ. The DNA of the CDR3 is TGCGCCAGCAGCTTTGGGGGTCGAGACACCATATATTTT. Translated: CASSFGGRDTIYF.

The rearrangement uses TRBV5-1 and TRBJ2-7; D is possibly TRBD2 (6 bases). The CDR3 loop spans 15 amino acids. V was shortened by 1 base and J by 1 base, with 12 bases between the two germline ends. The germline V gene encodes CDR1 SGHRS and CDR2 YFSETQ. CDR3 sequence: CASSLNPGESYEQYF. The CDR3 nucleotides read TGCGCCAGCAGCTTGAATCCGGGGGAATCCTACGAGCAGTACTTC.

The chain uses TRBV2 and TRBJ1-5, with 7 bases that match TRBD1. Germline CDR1 and CDR2: SNHLY and FYNNEI. V shed 4 bases, J shed 5 bases, and the junction held 5 bases outside the gene matches. The CDR3 has 14 amino acids. The CDR3 sequence: CASSGQGGDQPQHF. DNA for the CDR3: TGTGCCAGCAGTGGACAGGGTGGGGATCAGCCCCAGCATTTT.

This clonotype is labeled medium-sized. The V gene is TRBV20-1, the J gene TRBJ1-4; tentatively, D is TRBD1 (6 bases). Trimming took 5 bases from V and 6 from J, leaving 22 bases between them. In germline, CDR1 is DFQATT, CDR2 SNEGSKA (reference sequence). The CDR3 totals 16 residues. Here the CDR3 reads CSAYVSRAGEYEKLFF. CDR3 nucleotide sequence: TGCAGTGCTTATGTGTCTAGGGCAGGGGAATATGAAAAACTGTTTTTT.

The V and J genes are TRBV20-1 and TRBJ2-1, with TRBD2 identical over 7 bases. CDR3 size: 16 residues. Germline values: CDR1 DFQATT, CDR2 SNEGSKA (reference sequence). V gave up 0 bases and J gave up 7 bases; unmatched junction bases: 12. The CDR3 sequence is CSARDRAGAARNEQFF. The CDR3, as DNA: TGCAGTGCTAGAGATCGGGCGGGAGCGGCTAGAAATGAGCAGTTCTTC.

This rearrangement joins TRBV20-1 to TRBJ1-1; D is possibly TRBD1 (6 bases). The V gene lost 4 bases and the J gene lost 1 base, with 16 bases spanning the gap. The CDR3 totals 15 residues. Germline CDR1 DFQATT, CDR2 SNEGSKA (reference sequence). This CDR3 reads CSAIPPGTQNTEAFF. In nucleotides, the CDR3 is TGCAGTGCTATACCGCCCGGGACACAGAACACTGAAGCTTTCTTT.

The V call is TRBV12-3 or TRBV12-4, the J call TRBJ1-5, with 7 positions matching TRBD1. Germline trimming cut 5 bases from V and 4 bases from J; bases unmatched to any gene: 8. The CDR3 runs 15 residues. The CDR3 bases are TGTGCCAGCAGTGCCCAGACAGGGTTTAATCAGCCCCAGCATTTT. It is translated as CASSAQTGFNQPQHF.

This clonotype was counted between two and nine times. The rearrangement links TRBV7-3 to TRBJ2-2; the match to TRBD1 covers 7 bases. Germline trimming cut 5 bases from V and 3 bases from J; bases unmatched to any gene: 6. The CDR3 spans 15 residues. Germline assignment: CDR1 SGHTA and CDR2 FQGTGA. The CDR3 loop reads CASSTGQIYTGELFF. CDR3 DNA sequence: TGTGCCAGCAGCACGGGACAGATATACACCGGGGAGCTGTTTTTT.

The chain carries TRBV3-1 and TRBJ2-1; 9 positions match TRBD2. The J segment lost 5 bases and the V segment lost 3 bases, leaving 5 bases of the junction unmatched. This CDR3 has 15 amino acids. Germline lookup yields CDR1 LGHDT and CDR2 YNNKEL (reference sequence). The CDR3 loop is CASSQSGGPHNEQFF. In DNA, the CDR3 is TGTGCCAGCAGCCAGAGCGGGGGGCCCCACAATGAGCAGTTCTTC.

This chain links TRBV6-5 with TRBJ1-3; tentatively, D is TRBD1 (5 bases). Germline V lookup: CDR1 MNHEY, CDR2 SVGAGI. V lost 4 bases to trimming and J lost 3 bases, with 10 bases between them. The CDR3 consists of 14 residues. CDR3 in DNA: TGTGCCAGCAGTTGGTCGCAGGGTGGAAACACCATATATTTT. It is translated as CASSWSQGGNTIYF.

This clonotype was seen a handful of times. This rearrangement joins TRBV6-1 to TRBJ2-7; 10 nucleotides line up with TRBD2. The CDR3 runs 16 residues. V shed 2 bases and J 2 bases; nucleotides not matched to a gene: 6. Germline CDR1 and CDR2: MNHNS and SASEGT. CDR3: CASSELASGRAYEQYF. CDR3 DNA sequence: TGTGCCAGCAGTGAATTAGCCAGCGGGAGGGCCTACGAGCAGTACTTC.

V is TRBV20-1 and J is TRBJ2-3, with 13 bases aligning to TRBD2. The V and J ends lost 1 base and 4 bases, in that order; junction bases with no gene match: 11. The CDR3 has 18 residues. Per the germline V gene, CDR1 is DFQATT and CDR2 is SNEGSKA (reference sequence). In DNA form, the CDR3 reads TGCAGTGCTAGAGGACTAGCGGGAGGTTCTCCCTTAGCAGATACGCAGTATTTT. As protein: CSARGLAGGSPLADTQYF.

This clonotype showed up just a few times. This sequence joins TRBV2 and TRBJ1-2; D is perhaps TRBD1 (5 bases). The CDR3 extends over 13 amino acids. Germline V lookup: CDR1 SNHLY, CDR2 FYNNEI. V lost 3 bases and J lost 5, with 10 bases in between. The CDR3 region has the DNA TGTGCCAGCAGTGAGAGAGGGGTTTATGGCTACACCTTC. This translates into CASSERGVYGYTF.

The chain recombines TRBV25-1 with TRBJ2-1, with a possible D match to TRBD2 (6 bases). The V end was cut by 1 base, the J end by 0 bases, with 13 bases between. This CDR3 has 17 amino acids. Germline V gene sequence: CDR1 MGHDK, CDR2 SYGVNS. CDR3 sequence (DNA): TGTGCCAGCAGTGAATTGGAGGGTGGAAGCTCCTACAATGAGCAGTTCTTC. The encoded protein is CASSELEGGSSYNEQFF.

This clonotype was seen a few times. In nucleotides, the CDR3 is TGTGCCAGCACTCCGGGACAGGGGTTCTCTGGGGCCAACGTCCTGACTTTC. It codes for CASTPGQGFSGANVLTF. The chain combines TRBV27 with TRBJ2-6; the match to TRBD1 covers 10 bases. V shed 7 bases and J 0 bases; nucleotides not matched to a gene: 6. CDR3 length: 17 residues. The V gene's germline CDR1 is MNHEY and CDR2 SMNVEV (reference sequence).

The chain is built from TRBV10-3 and TRBJ1-5; maybe TRBD1 (5 bases). Germline CDR1 is ENHRY and CDR2 is SYGVKD. Trimming took 6 bases from V and 4 from J, leaving 10 bases between them. This CDR3 is 13 amino acids long. CDR3 in amino acids: CAIRKTENQPQHF. In DNA, the CDR3 is TGTGCCATCAGGAAGACAGAAAATCAGCCCCAGCATTTT.

V is TRBV2 and J is TRBJ1-2; D is unresolved. Germline V gene lookup returns CDR1 SNHLY and CDR2 FYNNEI. V lost 8 bases and J lost 2, with 12 bases in between. The CDR3 length is 13 residues. The CDR3 DNA follows: TGTGCCAGCTGGCGGGAAGGAAACTATGGCTACACCTTC. It yields the protein CASWREGNYGYTF.